These T cell receptor beta chains were read from a single sample in a study of long-term antiretroviral therapy in people with HIV. Some clones are missing from TCRdb's copy, which holds only in-frame ones; the method was immunoSEQ multiplex PCR. The sample has about 28,000 clones; approximately 80% are singletons. The material sequenced was unsorted PBMCs, taken 3 years after starting antiretroviral therapy. These receptors all stem from a man aged 40-49 years with HIV. Each CDR3 is given with its conserved first and last residue. A D gene is named only where the DNA matches it firmly. Not every row has a clone size; where given, it reads once, few, many or a size class.

clone_size j_call v_call d_call cdr3_aa cdr3_nt
- TRBJ2-3 TRBV7-3 - CASSSGGPGTQYF TGTGCCAGCAGCTCCGGGGGGCCGGGTACGCAGTATTTT
- TRBJ2-5 TRBV29-1 TRBD2 CSAFGGGETQYF TGCAGCGCCTTCGGGGGAGGGGAGACCCAGTACTTC
- TRBJ2-7 TRBV6-5 - CASSTPGEQYF TGTGCCAGCAGCACCCCGGGTGAGCAGTACTTC
- TRBJ2-1 TRBV6-4 - CASSDSGTYNEQFF TGTGCCAGCAGTGACTCGGGCACTTACAATGAGCAGTTCTTC
- TRBJ1-4 TRBV2 TRBD1 CASETGDRYNEKLFF TGTGCCAGCGAGACAGGGGACCGTTATAATGAAAAACTGTTTTTT
- TRBJ2-5 TRBV4-3 - CASSQDLGRQETQYF TGCGCCAGCAGCCAAGATCTAGGCAGACAAGAGACCCAGTACTTC
- TRBJ2-1 TRBV18 - CASSTNGGSNEQFF TGTGCCAGCTCCACCAATGGGGGCTCCAATGAGCAGTTCTTC
- TRBJ2-1 TRBV19 - CASTPRNSYNEQFF TGTGCCAGTACCCCGAGGAACAGTTACAATGAGCAGTTCTTC
- TRBJ1-1 TRBV28 - CASSFWGGANTEAFF TGTGCCAGCAGTTTCTGGGGTGGGGCGAACACTGAAGCTTTCTTT
once TRBJ1-2 TRBV30 - CAWNAGGVRYGYTF TGTGCCTGGAATGCGGGAGGGGTCAGGTATGGCTACACCTTC
- TRBJ2-3 TRBV6-6 - CASSYRDFTDTQYF TGTGCCAGCAGTTACCGGGACTTCACAGATACGCAGTATTTT
- TRBJ1-1 TRBV15 TRBD1 CATSNDRANTEAFF TGTGCCACCAGCAACGACAGGGCCAACACTGAAGCTTTCTTT
- TRBJ1-4 TRBV7-8 TRBD1 CASSTRTGGGLREEKLFF TGTGCCAGCAGCACCAGGACAGGAGGAGGGTTACGCGAGGAAAAACTGTTTTTT
- TRBJ2-1 TRBV27 TRBD2 CASSPGTTYNEQFF TGTGCCAGCAGTCCCGGGACTACTTACAATGAGCAGTTCTTC
- TRBJ2-7 TRBV18 TRBD1 CASSPRTGGYYEQYF TGTGCCAGCTCACCGAGGACAGGGGGCTACTACGAGCAGTACTTC
- TRBJ2-1 TRBV5-1 - CASSFARGTYNEQFF TGCGCCAGCAGCTTCGCGCGGGGAACCTACAATGAGCAGTTCTTC